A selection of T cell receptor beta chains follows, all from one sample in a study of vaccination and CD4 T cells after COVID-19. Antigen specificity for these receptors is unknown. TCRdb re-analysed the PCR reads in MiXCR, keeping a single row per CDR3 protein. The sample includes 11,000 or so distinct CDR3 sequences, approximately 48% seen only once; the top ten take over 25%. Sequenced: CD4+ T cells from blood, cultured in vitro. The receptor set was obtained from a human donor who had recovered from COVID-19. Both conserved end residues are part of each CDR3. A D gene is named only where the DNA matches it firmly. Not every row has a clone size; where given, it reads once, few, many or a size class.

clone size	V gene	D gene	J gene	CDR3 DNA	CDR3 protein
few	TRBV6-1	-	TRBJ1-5	TGTGCCAGCAGTAGGCTAGATACAGTGAGGGGCAATCAGCCCCAGCATTTT	CASSRLDTVRGNQPQHF
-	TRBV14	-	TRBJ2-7	TGTGCCAGCAGCCAAGATCGAACGGGAAACTCCTACGAGCAGTACTTC	CASSQDRTGNSYEQYF
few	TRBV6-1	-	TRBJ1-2	TGTGCCAGCAGATTGGCCGGCGACTACTATGGCTACACCTTC	CASRLAGDYYGYTF
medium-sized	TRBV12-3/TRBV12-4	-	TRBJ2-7	TGTGCCAGCAGTCCGCTTCGGGAGCAGTACTTC	CASSPLREQYF
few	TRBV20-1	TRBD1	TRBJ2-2	TGCAGTGCTGGACAGGGGGCAACGAACACCGGGGAGCTGTTTTTT	CSAGQGATNTGELFF
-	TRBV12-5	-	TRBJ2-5	TGTGCTAGTGGTCCACCCGGCAGGAAACAAGAGACCCAGTACTTC	CASGPPGRKQETQYF
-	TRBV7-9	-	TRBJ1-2	TGTGCCAGCAGCTTAGAACCCACTAACTATGGCTACACCTTC	CASSLEPTNYGYTF
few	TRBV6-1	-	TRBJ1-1	TGTGCCAGCAGCCGGATGAACACTGAAGCTTTCTTT	CASSRMNTEAFF
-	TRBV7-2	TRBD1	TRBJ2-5	TGTGCCGTGGGGAGCCAGGGGGCTCTAGAGACCCAGTACTTC	CAVGSQGALETQYF
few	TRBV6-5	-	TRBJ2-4	TGTGCCAGCAGTTACTCGACACTGGGGGCCAAAAACATTCAGTACTTC	CASSYSTLGAKNIQYF
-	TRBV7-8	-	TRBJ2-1	TGTGCCAGCAGCTTGCACAGGGAAGAGCAGTTCTTC	CASSLHREEQFF
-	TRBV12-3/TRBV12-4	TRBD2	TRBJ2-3	TGTGCCAGCAGTTTAGCGGCGGGGGGAGATACGCAGTATTTT	CASSLAAGGDTQYF
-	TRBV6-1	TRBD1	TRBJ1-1	TGTGCCAGCAGTGGAGAGGACAGGGAGAACACTGAAGCTTTCTTT	CASSGEDRENTEAFF
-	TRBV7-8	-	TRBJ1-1	TGTGCCAGCAGGGGAAGAGGGGGAGAAGCTTTCTTT	CASRGRGGEAFF
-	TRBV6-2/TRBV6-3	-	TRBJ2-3	TGTGCCAGCAGTTACTTACGGCTTAGTGCGCAGTATTTT	CASSYLRLSAQYF
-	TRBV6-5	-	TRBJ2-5	TGTGCCAGCAGTTACGGCCGAACAGTGTCTCAAGAGACCCAGTACTTC	CASSYGRTVSQETQYF
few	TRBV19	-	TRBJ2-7	TGTGCCAGTAGTATAGATCGTACGGCGGACATCTGGTTC	CASSIDRTADIWF
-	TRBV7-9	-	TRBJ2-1	TGTGCCAGCAGCTTAGTAAACAATGAGCAGTTCTTC	CASSLVNNEQFF
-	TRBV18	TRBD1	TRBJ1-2	TGTGCCAGCTCACCAACAGGGGTGAGCTATGGCTACACCTTC	CASSPTGVSYGYTF
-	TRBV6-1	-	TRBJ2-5	TGTGCCATAACCCCGGGACAACACCAAGAGACCCAGTACTTC	CAITPGQHQETQYF
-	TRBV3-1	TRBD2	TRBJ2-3	TGTGCCAGCAGCCAACAAGCGGGGGGGCGGATGGATACGCAGTATTTT	CASSQQAGGRMDTQYF
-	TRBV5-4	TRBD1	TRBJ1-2	TGTGCCAGCAGCTTGGCAGGGGGCGGGGGCTACACCTTC	CASSLAGGGGYTF
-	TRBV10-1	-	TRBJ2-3	TGCGCCAGCAGTGAGTCGTTGGTTAGCACAGATACGCAGTATTTT	CASSESLVSTDTQYF
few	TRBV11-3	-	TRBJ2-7	TGTGCCAGCAGCCGGCAGGGGATCTCCTACGAGCAGTACTTC	CASSRQGISYEQYF
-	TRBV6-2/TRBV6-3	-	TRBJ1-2	TGTGCCAGCAGTTATCTGGCAGGGAAAACCTATGGCTACACCTTC	CASSYLAGKTYGYTF
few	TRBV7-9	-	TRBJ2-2	TGTGCCTTTCGGACTGGGAACACCGGGGAGCTGTTTTTT	CAFRTGNTGELFF
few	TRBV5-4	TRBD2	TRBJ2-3	TGTGCCAGCAGCCCTAGCGGGGGGGTCGAGAGTACGCAGTATTTT	CASSPSGGVESTQYF
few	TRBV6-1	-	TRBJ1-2	TGTGCCAGCACACCTCATACCCAAGACTATGGCTACACCTTC	CASTPHTQDYGYTF
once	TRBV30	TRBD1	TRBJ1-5	TGTGCCTGGAGCAGGACAGGGGGCAATCAGCCCCAGCATTTT	CAWSRTGGNQPQHF
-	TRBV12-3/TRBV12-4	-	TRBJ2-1	TGTGCCAGCAGCTCCGGGACATTGGATGAGCAGTTCTTC	CASSSGTLDEQFF
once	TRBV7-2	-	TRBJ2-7	TGTGCCAGCAGCCGCCGTTCCTACGAGCAGTACTTC	CASSRRSYEQYF
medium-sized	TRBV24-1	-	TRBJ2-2	TGTGCCACCAGTAGCCCCTTCGGGGAGCTGTTTTTT	CATSSPFGELFF
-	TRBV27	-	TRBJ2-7	TGTGCCAGCGCTCGAGGGGGGTACGAGCAGTACTTC	CASARGGYEQYF
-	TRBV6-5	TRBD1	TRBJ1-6	TGTGCCAGCAGTTACTATGACAGGGGGAGTGATTCACCCCTCCACTTT	CASSYYDRGSDSPLHF
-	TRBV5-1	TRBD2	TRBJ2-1	TGCGCCAGCAGCTCGGGGACGGGGGGGCTGACTGAGCAGTTCTTC	CASSSGTGGLTEQFF
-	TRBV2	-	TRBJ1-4	TGTGCCAGCAGTGATGTAGTTGGGCGGAATGAAAAACTGTTTTTT	CASSDVVGRNEKLFF
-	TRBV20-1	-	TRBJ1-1	TGCAGTGCTTCGGCAGGGGTAAACACTGAAGCTTTCTTT	CSASAGVNTEAFF
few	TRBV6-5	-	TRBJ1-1	TGTGCCAGCAGTTACTCGACAGGTTTAAACACTGAAGCTTTCTTT	CASSYSTGLNTEAFF
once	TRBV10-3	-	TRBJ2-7	TGTGCCACCTCAAAAGACTACGAGCAGTACTTC	CATSKDYEQYF
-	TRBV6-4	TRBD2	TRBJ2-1	TGTGCCAGCAGTGACTCGAAGTCGGGGGGGCTGAATGAGCAGTTCTTC	CASSDSKSGGLNEQFF
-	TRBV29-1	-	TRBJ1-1	TGCAGCGTCGAACAGGGCGGAACTGAAGCTTTCTTT	CSVEQGGTEAFF
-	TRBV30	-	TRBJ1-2	TGTGCCTGGAGTTCCGGGGGAAGAGCGGGCTACACCTTC	CAWSSGGRAGYTF
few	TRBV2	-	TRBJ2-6	TGTGCCCGCCAGAGTGAGGGTTCCGGGGCCAACGTCCTGACTTTC	CARQSEGSGANVLTF
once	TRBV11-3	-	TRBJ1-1	TGTGCCAGCAGCTCCCTGACAAGTAAAGCTTTCTTT	CASSSLTSKAFF
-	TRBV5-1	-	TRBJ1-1	TGCGCCAGCAGCTTGCGGTTCGGAGATAACACTGAAGCTTTCTTT	CASSLRFGDNTEAFF
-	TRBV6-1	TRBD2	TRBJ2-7	TGTGCCACCGGGGGGGGGGATATGACCTACGAGCAGTACTTC	CATGGGDMTYEQYF
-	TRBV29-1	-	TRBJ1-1	TGCAGCGTTGAGAAGGGGGGGTTCACTGAAGCTTTCTTT	CSVEKGGFTEAFF
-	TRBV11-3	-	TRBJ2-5	TGTGCCAGCAGCCCACATGCGGAGACCCAGTACTTC	CASSPHAETQYF
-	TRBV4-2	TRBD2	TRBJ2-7	TGTGCCAGCAGCCCCGCTAGCGGGGGGGCGTACGAGCAGTACTTC	CASSPASGGAYEQYF
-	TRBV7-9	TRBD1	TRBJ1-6	TGTGCCAGCAGCTTCGAGACAGGGGGTAATTCACCCCTCCACTTT	CASSFETGGNSPLHF
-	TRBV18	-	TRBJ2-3	TGTGCCAGCTCACCCACAGATACGCAGTATTTT	CASSPTDTQYF
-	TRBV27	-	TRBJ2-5	TGTGCCAGCAGGTGGGGCGCGGGTGCGGAGACCCAGTACTTC	CASRWGAGAETQYF
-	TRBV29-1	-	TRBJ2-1	TGCAGCGCCGAGGGTCAGTTCGGAACTGAGCAGTTCTTC	CSAEGQFGTEQFF
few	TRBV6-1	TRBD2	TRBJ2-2	TGTGCCAGCAGTGAACGGCTAGCGGGGGGGCTGGGAAACACCGGGGAGCTGTTTTTT	CASSERLAGGLGNTGELFF